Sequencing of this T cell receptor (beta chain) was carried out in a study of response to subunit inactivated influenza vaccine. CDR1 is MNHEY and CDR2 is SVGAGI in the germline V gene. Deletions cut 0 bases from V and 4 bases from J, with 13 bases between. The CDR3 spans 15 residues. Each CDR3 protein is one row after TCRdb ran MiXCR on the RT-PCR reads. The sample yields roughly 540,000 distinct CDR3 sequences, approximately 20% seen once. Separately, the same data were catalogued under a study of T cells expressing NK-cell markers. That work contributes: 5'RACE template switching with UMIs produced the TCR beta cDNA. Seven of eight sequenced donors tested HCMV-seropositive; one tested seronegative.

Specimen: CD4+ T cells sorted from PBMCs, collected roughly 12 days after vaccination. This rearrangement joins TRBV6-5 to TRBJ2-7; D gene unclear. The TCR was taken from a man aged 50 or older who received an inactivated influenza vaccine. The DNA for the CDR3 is TGTGCCAGCAGTTACTCGAGACCAGAGGTTTACGAGCAGTACTTC. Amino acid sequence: CASSYSRPEVYEQYF.